The 15 T cell receptor beta chains presented below share a single source sample, sequenced in a study of radiation and T cells in renal cell carcinoma (dated by TCRdb to the early 2020s). The time point label on this specimen signifies: blood 4 weeks post-SBRT, at nephrectomy. Sample treatment or condition, as interpreted from the label and publication: 15 Gy SBRT to primary tumor, nephrectomy 4 weeks later. Library construction relied on the immunoSEQ multiplex PCR assay. The clones in this table, taken by TCRdb from immuneACCESS, are in-frame only. Not every clone is retained; where verified, under half of the shortfall comes from an unresolved V gene, and the cause of the rest is unknown. A total of over 120,000 clones appear in this sample, approximately 86% of them only once. The ten largest account for 17% of the sample. The sequencing here drew on blood, taken from a patient whose treatment included radiotherapy and nephrectomy. These receptors came from a woman in her fifties or sixties with renal cell carcinoma.

The table lists this clone with a few counts. The chain employs TRBV5-6 and TRBJ2-5, with D possibly TRBD2 on 6 matching bases. The germline V gene has CDR1 SGHDT and CDR2 YYEEEE. This CDR3 contains 13 residues. V shed 1 base and J shed 5 bases, with 9 bases lying between them. CDR3 sequence: CASSLLGRETQYF. The CDR3 DNA reads TGTGCCAGCAGCTTGCTGGGGAGGGAGACCCAGTACTTC. The full variable domain, rest sourced from reference TRBV5-6 and TRBJ2-5, is DAGVTQSPTHLIKTRGQQVTLRCSPKSGHDTVSWYQQALGQGPQFIFQYYEEEERQRGNFPDRFSGHQFPNYSSELNVNALLLGDSALYLCASSLLGRETQYFGPGTRLLVL.

The rearrangement links TRBV7-9 to TRBJ2-1; D not resolved. Trimming took off 9 bases at V and 0 bases at J, with 12 bases between the two ends. The germline gives CDR1 SEHNR, CDR2 FQNEAQ (reference sequence). The CDR3 consists of 14 residues. CDR3 residues: CASTLTSSYNEQFF. DNA of the CDR3: TGTGCCAGTACCCTGACGAGCTCCTACAATGAGCAGTTCTTC.

V usage is TRBV7-9 and J usage is TRBJ2-1; tentatively, D is TRBD2 (6 bases). In germline, CDR1 is SEHNR, CDR2 FQNEAQ (reference sequence). CDR3 length equals 14 residues. The ends were cut back, 5 bases at V and 14 bases at J, with 22 bases in the middle. CDR3 DNA sequence: TGTGCCAGCAGCCAAGGGGCGGGGAATCAAGGAGAGTTCTTC. Its protein is CASSQGAGNQGEFF.

The chain uses TRBV7-9 and TRBJ1-4, with D perhaps TRBD1 (5 bases). Germline V gene data show CDR1 as SEHNR and CDR2 as FQNEAQ (reference sequence). This CDR3 is 15 amino acids long. Trimming cost V 5 bases and J 2 bases, with 12 bases left between them. CDR3 nucleotides: TGTGCCAGCAGCCACGGGGACCCCACTAATGAAAAACTGTTTTTT. Translation gives CASSHGDPTNEKLFF.

The chain employs TRBV6-6 and TRBJ2-4; 7 nucleotides match TRBD1. CDR3 length: 15 amino acids. Germline loops: CDR1 MNHNY, CDR2 SVGAGI (reference sequence). Unmatched junction bases numbered 7, after V lost 0 bases and J lost 8 bases. The chain's CDR3 is CASSYSPIQGHIQYF. As DNA, the CDR3 is TGTGCCAGCAGTTACTCGCCGATACAGGGGCACATTCAGTACTTC.

V gene TRBV18 combines with J gene TRBJ2-7; D gene uncertain. Trimming removed 0 bases from V and 3 bases from J, with 9 bases in between. There are 14 residues in the CDR3. Per the germline V gene, CDR1 is KGHSH and CDR2 is LQKENI. The DNA for the CDR3 is TGTGCCAGCTCACCACCGTCCCGTAGCTACGAGCAGTACTTC. Protein product: CASSPPSRSYEQYF.

CDR3 protein: CASSLGVGGNEPQHF. CDR3 bases: TGTGCCAGCAGCTTAGGAGTTGGGGGGAATGAGCCCCAGCATTTT. This chain joins TRBV7-2 and TRBJ1-5, with D possibly being TRBD1 (5 bases). The CDR3 is 15 amino acids. Trimming took 1 base from V and 8 from J, leaving 15 bases between them. Germline V gene data show CDR1 as SGHTA and CDR2 as FQGNSA.

The chain couples TRBV11-2 to TRBJ1-1; D not certain. The germline V gene encodes CDR1 SGHAT and CDR2 FQNNGV. V lost 0 bases and J lost 10, with 21 bases in between. This CDR3 is 16 amino acids long. The CDR3 bases are TGTGCCAGCAGCTTAGATGGAGTTTTGGCCCCCCCAGGAGCTTTCTTT. It yields the protein CASSLDGVLAPPGAFF.

The rearrangement joins TRBV19 to TRBJ1-3; D unresolved. CDR1 is LNHDA and CDR2 is SQIVND in the germline V gene (reference sequence). V was shortened by 3 bases and J by 1 base, with 7 bases between the two germline ends. The CDR3 covers 14 residues. CDR3 DNA sequence: TGTGCCAGTAGTATGCGAGAATCTGGAAACACCATATATTTT. As protein: CASSMRESGNTIYF.

This clone has more than one count but fewer than ten. The CDR3 here is CASSLGYTEAFF. CDR3 DNA sequence: TGTGCCAGCAGCCTTGGGTACACTGAAGCTTTCTTT. V gene TRBV28 combines with J gene TRBJ1-1; D ambiguous. This CDR3 has 12 amino acids. V lost 6 bases and J lost 3, with 8 bases in between. Germline V lookup: CDR1 MDHEN, CDR2 SYDVKM.

CDR3 in amino acids: CASSIGNRDFTDTQYF. DNA of the CDR3: TGTGCCAGTAGTATAGGAAACCGAGACTTCACAGATACGCAGTATTTT. The chain combines TRBV19 with TRBJ2-3; D is undetermined. V dropped 1 base and J dropped 2 bases, with 13 bases sitting between them. Looked up from germline, CDR1 is LNHDA and CDR2 is SQIVND (reference sequence). This CDR3 comprises 16 residues.

The chain uses TRBV5-8 and TRBJ2-3; a possible D gene is TRBD1 (5 bases). Trimming removed 1 base from V and 4 bases from J, with 10 bases in between. The CDR3 sequence is 14 residues long. Per the germline V gene, CDR1 is SGHTS and CDR2 is YDEGEE. CDR3 sequence: CASSLPGKADTQYF. DNA of the CDR3: TGTGCCAGCAGCTTGCCAGGGAAAGCAGATACGCAGTATTTT. Drawing the rest from reference TRBV5-8 and TRBJ2-3, the complete variable domain is EAGVTQSPTHLIKTRGQQATLRCSPISGHTSVYWYQQALGLGLQFLLWYDEGEERNRGNFPPRFSGRQFPNYSSELNVNALELEDSALYLCASSLPGKADTQYFGPGTRLTVL.

V and J are TRBV30 and TRBJ1-5, with TRBD1 identical over 9 bases. V was clipped by 1 base and J by 7 bases; unmatched bases: 11. CDR1 is GTSNPN, CDR2 SVGIG, per germline (reference sequence). The CDR3 is made up of 16 amino acids. The CDR3 spells CAWSGPGQGSGQPQHF. CDR3 nucleotide sequence: TGTGCCTGGAGTGGGCCGGGACAGGGCTCTGGACAGCCCCAGCATTTT.

This chain links TRBV28 with TRBJ1-2; 7 nucleotides line up with TRBD1. Germline V gene data show CDR1 as MDHEN and CDR2 as SYDVKM. The CDR3 runs 14 residues. J gave up 8 bases and V 6 bases, and 12 bases lay outside the gene matches. CDR3 in DNA: TGTGCCAGCAGACGTGACAGGGTAGGGCGAGGCTACACCTTC. Translating it yields CASRRDRVGRGYTF.

This clone turned up a few times. This chain connects TRBV6-5 to TRBJ2-2; D might be TRBD1 or TRBD2, each matching 5 bases. The V end was cut by 6 bases, the J end by 2 bases, with 13 bases between. The CDR3 has 15 residues. Germline V gene data show CDR1 as MNHEY and CDR2 as SVGAGI. The CDR3: CASSPGTDNTGELFF. CDR3 nucleotides: TGTGCCAGCAGCCCCGGGACGGATAACACCGGGGAGCTGTTTTTT.